The sequence of this TCR beta chain was determined in a study of long-term antiretroviral therapy in people with HIV. Regarding this clone: What it binds is unknown.

The run of the v3.0 immunoSEQ assay was at survey level. Assay used: immunoSEQ multiplex PCR; TCRdb lists only in-frame clones, some missing. The table records 44,000 or so clones, around 96% of them present only once. Whole-study findings and limits: At every time point, clones expanded before ART dominated the repertoire.

CDR3 length: 19 residues. Germline CDR1 and CDR2: SGHAT and FQNNGV. V dropped 1 base and J dropped 5 bases, with 26 bases sitting between them. The genes are TRBV11-2 and TRBJ1-1, with a tentative D call TRBD1 (5 bases). The sequencing here drew on unsorted PBMCs, taken 3.7 years after starting antiretroviral therapy. The TCR comes from a woman aged 50 to 60 with HIV. The CDR3 loop reads CASSLVGRVRDNGPTEAFF. The CDR3 region has the DNA TGTGCCAGCAGCTTAGTAGGCCGGGTCAGGGATAATGGGCCTACTGAAGCTTTCTTT. The full variable domain, in which reference TRBV11-2 and TRBJ1-1 provide the parts outside the CDR3, is EAGVAQSPRYKIIEKRQSVAFWCNPISGHATLYWYQQILGQGPKLLIQFQNNGVVDDSQLPKDRFSAERLKGVDSTLKIQPAKLEDSAVYLCASSLVGRVRDNGPTEAFFGQGTRLTVV.